This T cell receptor beta chain stems from a study of PD-1 blockade in mismatch repair-deficient tumors. About the study: Patients had 12 to 13 mismatch repair-deficient cancer types and were previously treated and progressing. Points from the study as a whole: After pembrolizumab, tumor-resident clones rose rapidly, then generally contracted before radiologic responses.

About this clone itself: Its cognate antigen is unknown.

The CDR3 has 18 amino acids. Germline CDR1 and CDR2: LGHNT and FRNRAP. J gave up 5 bases and V 1 base, and 11 bases lay outside the gene matches. Generated by immunoSEQ multiplex PCR, the TCRdb table keeps only in-frame clones and is missing some. The repertoire holds about 49,000 clones, with under 85% as singletons. Mismatch repair deficiency was confirmed in all patients, by PCR or immunohistochemistry. TCRs were sequenced from a few patients responding to pembrolizumab. The sample was PBMCs, taken before pembrolizumab treatment. The sequence was collected from an adult with mismatch repair-deficient cancer. This chain links TRBV12-5 with TRBJ2-2, with 9 bases lining up with TRBD1. The CDR3 DNA follows: TGTGCTAGTGGTTTGGACGGGACAGGGAGGGGAGATACCGGGGAGCTGTTTTTT. Amino acids: CASGLDGTGRGDTGELFF.